Sequencing of this T cell receptor (beta chain) was carried out in a study of Ad26.COV2.S vaccination and SARS-CoV-2 variants. Whole-study context: Donor was in the COV1001 Ad26.COV2.S trial arm.

Produced via immunoSEQ multiplex PCR; TCRdb's table is partial and in-frame only. The table shows 300,000 to 500,000 clones, with approximately 90% occurring only once. Remarks on this clone: Its antigen is currently unknown.

Study-level findings and limits: Non-spike TCR breadth was similar in vaccine and placebo recipients.

This sample's treatment: roughly 19 received Ad26.COV2.S at low or high dose, single or two shots; 5 received placebo; per-sample allocation not given. Specimen acquisition occurred on day 63 following the initial vaccine or placebo injection. It was an adult aged 18-55 years in Boston who was the donor. It was Wuhan-strain SARS-CoV-2 spike that the Ad26 vaccine vector expressed. This clonotype originated in a person aged 18-60 years who received the Ad26.COV2.S COVID-19 vaccine or a placebo. Sequences were derived from peripheral blood, sampled in a trial of Ad26.COV2.S vaccine versus placebo.

For the CDR3, the DNA is TGTGCCAGCAGTGAGGCCTGGGTATCGGAGACCCAGTACTTC. As protein: CASSEAWVSETQYF. The J gene is TRBJ2-5, the V gene TRBV25-1; D is undetermined. In germline, CDR1 is MGHDK, CDR2 SYGVNS. Trimming shortened V by 3 bases and J by 5 bases, and 13 bases separated the two germline ends. The CDR3 covers 14 residues.